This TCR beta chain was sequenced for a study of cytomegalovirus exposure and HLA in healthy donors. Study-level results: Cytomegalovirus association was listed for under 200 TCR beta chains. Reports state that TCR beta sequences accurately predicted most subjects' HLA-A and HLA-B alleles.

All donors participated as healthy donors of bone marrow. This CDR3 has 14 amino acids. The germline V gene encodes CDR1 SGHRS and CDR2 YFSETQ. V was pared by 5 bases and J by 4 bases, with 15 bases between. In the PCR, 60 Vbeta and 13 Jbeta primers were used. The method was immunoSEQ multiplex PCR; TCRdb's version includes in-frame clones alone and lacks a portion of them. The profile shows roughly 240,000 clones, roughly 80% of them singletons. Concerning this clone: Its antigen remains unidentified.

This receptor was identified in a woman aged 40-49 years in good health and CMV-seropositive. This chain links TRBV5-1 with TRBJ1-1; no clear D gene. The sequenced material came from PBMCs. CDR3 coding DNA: TGCGCCAGCAGATATGGGGAGGTCCGCACTGAAGCTTTCTTT. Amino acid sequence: CASRYGEVRTEAFF.